The 16 T cell receptor beta chains presented below share a single source sample, sequenced in a study of beta chain features in type 1 diabetes. What was sequenced were expressed TCRB transcripts, since all of the isolated RNA had been reverse transcribed. Sequencing was performed with immunoSEQ multiplex PCR; in TCRdb, only in-frame clones are kept and a portion is missing. The sample has hundreds of thousands of clones, 10% to 15% seen once. The antigens of these receptors remain unknown. Study results and caveats: Shorter TCRB CDR3s, moderately but significantly so, marked every one of the four CD4+ subsets in Type 1 diabetes patients.

The sample comprised naive CD4+ T cells from blood. Receptors were obtained from a man aged 18 to 29 with type 1 diabetes.

This clone was detected only a few times. V and J are TRBV5-4 and TRBJ2-7; TRBD1 aligns across 10 bases. The CDR3 extends over 16 amino acids. The V gene's germline CDR1 is SGHNT and CDR2 YYREEE (reference sequence). Unmatched junction bases numbered 5, after V lost 0 bases and J lost 2 bases. CDR3 sequence reads: CASSLGDRGIPYEQYF. In DNA form, the CDR3 reads TGTGCCAGCAGCTTGGGGGACAGGGGAATTCCCTACGAGCAGTACTTC.

The chain employs TRBV28 and TRBJ1-1, with a possible D match to TRBD1 (5 bases). Germline V gene lookup returns CDR1 MDHEN and CDR2 SYDVKM. This CDR3 has 12 residues. Trimming removed 6 bases from V and 3 bases from J, with 8 bases in between. As DNA, the CDR3 is TGTGCCAGCAGCAGGGCGCACACTGAAGCTTTCTTT. Translation gives CASSRAHTEAFF.

This clone was observed a handful of times. The V call is TRBV7-2, the J call TRBJ2-5; D is ambiguous. CDR1 and CDR2 from the germline V gene are SGHTA and FQGNSA. Trimming left V 1 base short and J 3 bases short, with 9 bases between. This CDR3 region has 14 residues. CDR3 in amino acids: CASSLEPAKETQYF. For the CDR3, the DNA is TGTGCCAGCAGCTTAGAACCAGCCAAAGAGACCCAGTACTTC.

The chain carries TRBV10-3 and TRBJ1-1, with unresolved D. There are 14 residues in the CDR3. Trimming took 10 bases from V and 4 from J, leaving 19 bases between them. CDR1 is ENHRY and CDR2 is SYGVKD in the germline V gene. The CDR3 loop reads CATRGEVPGTEAFF. CDR3 in DNA: TGTGCCACCCGGGGAGAGGTGCCCGGCACTGAAGCTTTCTTT.

This clone has a handful of counts. V usage is TRBV7-9 and J usage is TRBJ1-5; no definite D call. The germline CDR1 and CDR2 sequences are SEHNR and FQNEAQ (reference sequence). V lost 4 bases to trimming and J lost 1 base, with 14 bases between them. The CDR3 loop spans 16 amino acids. CDR3 in amino acids: CASSSARGASNQPQHF. In DNA form, the CDR3 reads TGTGCCAGCAGCTCCGCTCGAGGAGCAAGCAATCAGCCCCAGCATTTT.

There are a few counts of this clone. The chain joins TRBV4-1 to TRBJ2-3; 7 bases are a match to TRBD1. Germline CDR1 reads MGHRA; CDR2 reads YSYEKL. The length of the CDR3 is 17 residues. Germline trimming cut 0 bases from V and 2 bases from J; bases unmatched to any gene: 8. CDR3 sequence reads: CASSQDRQGDNTDTQYF. CDR3 sequence (DNA): TGCGCCAGCAGCCAAGATAGACAGGGAGATAACACAGATACGCAGTATTTT.

The chain combines TRBV19 with TRBJ1-6, with D maybe TRBD1 (6 bases). V lost 4 bases to trimming and J lost 8 bases, with 12 bases between them. Germline V gene data show CDR1 as LNHDA and CDR2 as SQIVND (reference sequence). The CDR3 has 14 residues. The CDR3: CASSTGTIDSPLHF. CDR3 coding DNA: TGTGCCAGTAGTACCGGGACAATTGATTCACCCCTCCACTTT.

CDR3 DNA: TGTGCCAGCAGTTACGGACGGATTGATTCACCCCTCCACTTT. Protein sequence: CASSYGRIDSPLHF. This chain joins TRBV6-6 and TRBJ1-6; D is ambiguous. Germline V gene sequence: CDR1 MNHNY, CDR2 SVGAGI (reference sequence). CDR3 length: 14 amino acids. Trimming cost V 2 bases and J 8 bases, with 10 bases left between them.

The chain couples TRBV29-1 to TRBJ1-1; D remains unclear. This CDR3 comprises 12 residues. Germline V gives CDR1 SQVTM, CDR2 ANQGSEA. With 3 bases removed from V and 2 bases from J, the gap between germline ends came to 7 bases. The CDR3 nucleotides are TGCAGCGTTGACCTGATCAACACTGAAGCTTTCTTT. It is translated as CSVDLINTEAFF.

This clone was observed a handful of times. The V call is TRBV14, the J call TRBJ2-3; D perhaps matches TRBD2 (5 bases). This CDR3 has 15 amino acids. V shed 6 bases and J shed 2 bases, with 15 bases lying between them. CDR1 and CDR2 (germline): SGHDN, FVKESK. CDR3 nucleotide sequence: TGTGCCAGCAGTCTGACTACGCGCTCCACAGATACGCAGTATTTT. Translated, it gives CASSLTTRSTDTQYF.

This clone was seen a handful of times. The chain employs TRBV28 and TRBJ2-7; D is perhaps TRBD1 or TRBD2 (5 bases each). The CDR3 consists of 14 residues. Germline values: CDR1 MDHEN, CDR2 SYDVKM. V lost 5 bases to trimming and J lost 4 bases, with 15 bases between them. The CDR3 sequence is CASSPGALPYEQYF. The CDR3 DNA is TGTGCCAGCAGTCCCGGGGCACTACCTTACGAGCAGTACTTC.

This clone showed up just a few times. The rearrangement joins TRBV30 to TRBJ1-2; 12 bases agree with TRBD1. Germline V gene lookup returns CDR1 GTSNPN and CDR2 SVGIG (reference sequence). The CDR3 is made up of 17 amino acids. After removal of 1 base from V and 4 bases from J, the junction contained 10 bases not matched to a gene. CDR3 nucleotide sequence: TGTGCCTGGAGTGGACCGGGACAGGGGGCGGCGGGCTATGGCTACACCTTC. It translates to CAWSGPGQGAAGYGYTF.

The chain joins TRBV25-1 to TRBJ2-2, with unresolved D. CDR1 and CDR2 from the germline V gene are MGHDK and SYGVNS. V gave up 3 bases and J gave up 0 bases, with 8 bases separating them. This CDR3 is built from 15 residues. This CDR3 reads CASSDDNANTGELFF. Here the CDR3 DNA reads TGTGCCAGCAGTGACGACAATGCGAACACCGGGGAGCTGTTTTTT.

A few counts support this clone. This chain uses TRBV6-6 with TRBJ2-7, with D tentatively TRBD1 or TRBD2 (5 bases each). Germline values: CDR1 MNHNY, CDR2 SVGAGI (reference sequence). V lost 6 bases to trimming and J lost 5 bases, with 20 bases between them. The CDR3 is 15 amino acids. CDR3 residues: CASSSISGAKDEQYF. In nucleotides, the CDR3 is TGTGCCAGCAGCTCCATATCCGGGGCCAAGGACGAGCAGTACTTC.

This clone appeared a few times. The chain has TRBV19 and TRBJ1-2; unclear D gene. The V gene's germline CDR1 is LNHDA and CDR2 SQIVND (reference sequence). The germline V and J ends were trimmed by 0 bases and 8 bases, with 16 bases remaining between them. The length of the CDR3 is 15 residues. The CDR3, as DNA: TGTGCCAGTAGTATAGACCGGCAGGCCCTGTGGGGCTACACCTTC. Translation gives CASSIDRQALWGYTF.

This clone was counted a few times. The J gene is TRBJ1-5, the V gene TRBV6-6; TRBD1 is a possible D gene (6 bases). This CDR3 has 14 residues. V was cut by 2 bases and J by 3 bases, with 8 bases left in between. Germline V gene lookup returns CDR1 MNHNY and CDR2 SVGAGI (reference sequence). The CDR3 DNA follows: TGTGCCAGCAGTTACCCAGGGGACAATCAGCCCCAGCATTTT. Amino acids: CASSYPGDNQPQHF.